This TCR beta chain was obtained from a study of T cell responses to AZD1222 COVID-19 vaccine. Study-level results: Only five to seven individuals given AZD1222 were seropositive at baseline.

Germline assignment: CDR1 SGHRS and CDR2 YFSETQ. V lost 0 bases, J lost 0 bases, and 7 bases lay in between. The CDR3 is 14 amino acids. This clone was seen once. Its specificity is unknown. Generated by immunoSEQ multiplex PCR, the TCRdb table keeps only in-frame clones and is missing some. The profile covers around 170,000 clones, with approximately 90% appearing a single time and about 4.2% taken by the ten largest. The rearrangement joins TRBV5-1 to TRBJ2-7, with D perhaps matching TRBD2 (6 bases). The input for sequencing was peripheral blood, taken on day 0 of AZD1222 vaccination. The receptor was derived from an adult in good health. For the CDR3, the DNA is TGCGCCAGCAGCTTGGTTAGCGGCTCCTACGAGCAGTACTTC. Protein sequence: CASSLVSGSYEQYF.